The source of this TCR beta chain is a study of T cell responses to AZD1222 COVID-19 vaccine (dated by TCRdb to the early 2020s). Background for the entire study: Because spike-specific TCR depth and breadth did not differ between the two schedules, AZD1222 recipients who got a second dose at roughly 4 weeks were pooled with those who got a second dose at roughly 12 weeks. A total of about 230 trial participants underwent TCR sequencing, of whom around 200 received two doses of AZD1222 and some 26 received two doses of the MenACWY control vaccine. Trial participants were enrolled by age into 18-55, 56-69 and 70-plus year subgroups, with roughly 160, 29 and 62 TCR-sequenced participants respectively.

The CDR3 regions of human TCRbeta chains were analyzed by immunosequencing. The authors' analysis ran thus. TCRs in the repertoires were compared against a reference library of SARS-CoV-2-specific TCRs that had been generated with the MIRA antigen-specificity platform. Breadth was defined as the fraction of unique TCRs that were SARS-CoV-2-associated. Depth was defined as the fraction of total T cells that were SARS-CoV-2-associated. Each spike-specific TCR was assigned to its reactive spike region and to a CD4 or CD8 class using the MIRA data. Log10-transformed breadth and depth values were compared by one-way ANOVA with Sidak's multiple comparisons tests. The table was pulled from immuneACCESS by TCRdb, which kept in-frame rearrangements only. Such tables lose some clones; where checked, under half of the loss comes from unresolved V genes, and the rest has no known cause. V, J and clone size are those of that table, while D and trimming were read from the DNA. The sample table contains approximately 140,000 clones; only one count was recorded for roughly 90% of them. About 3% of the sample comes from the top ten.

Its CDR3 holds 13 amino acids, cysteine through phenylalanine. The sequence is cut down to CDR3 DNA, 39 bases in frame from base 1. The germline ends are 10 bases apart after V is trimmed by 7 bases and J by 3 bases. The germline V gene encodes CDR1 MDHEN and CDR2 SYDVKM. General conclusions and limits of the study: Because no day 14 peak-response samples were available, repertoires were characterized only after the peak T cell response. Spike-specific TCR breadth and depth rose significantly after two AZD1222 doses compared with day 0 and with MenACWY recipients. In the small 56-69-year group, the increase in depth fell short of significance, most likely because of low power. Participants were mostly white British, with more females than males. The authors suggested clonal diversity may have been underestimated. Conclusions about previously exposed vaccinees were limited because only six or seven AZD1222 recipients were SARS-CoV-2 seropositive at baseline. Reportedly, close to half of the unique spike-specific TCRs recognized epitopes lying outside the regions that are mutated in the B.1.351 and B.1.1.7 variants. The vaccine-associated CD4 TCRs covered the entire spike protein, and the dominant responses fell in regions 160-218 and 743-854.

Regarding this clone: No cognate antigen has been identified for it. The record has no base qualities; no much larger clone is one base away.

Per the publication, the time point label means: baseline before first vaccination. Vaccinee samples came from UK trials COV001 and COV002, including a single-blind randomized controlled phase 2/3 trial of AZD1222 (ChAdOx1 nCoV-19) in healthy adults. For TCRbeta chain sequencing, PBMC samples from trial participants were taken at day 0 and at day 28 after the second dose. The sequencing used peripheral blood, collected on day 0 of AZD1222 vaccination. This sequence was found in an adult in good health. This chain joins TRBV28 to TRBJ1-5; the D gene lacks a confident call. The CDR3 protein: CASISPPNQPQHF. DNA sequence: TGTGCCAGCATAAGTCCCCCCAATCAGCCCCAGCATTTT.